These T cell receptor beta chains were read from a single sample in a study of identical twins. TCRdb ran MiXCR on the 5' RACE reads and lists one entry per CDR3 protein. The sample contains some 500,000 distinct CDR3 sequences, approximately 14% of which appear only once. Another study also made use of these data, one on yellow fever vaccine responses in identical twins.

Sequenced sample: CD4+ T cells sorted from blood. These receptors were collected from a woman aged 18-29 years in good health. Each CDR3 is given with its conserved first and last residue. Fields, in order: D gene, J gene, clone size, V gene, CDR3 protein, CDR3 DNA. D genes are given only for firm matches. Size values are once, few and many counts, or a class for expanded clones, and some rows have none.

d_call: TRBD1; j_call: TRBJ2-7; clone_size: few; v_call: TRBV7-9; cdr3_aa: CASSPSPDRADGEQYF; cdr3_nt: TGTGCCAGCAGCCCCTCGCCGGACAGGGCGGACGGGGAGCAGTACTTC
d_call: .; j_call: TRBJ2-7; clone_size: .; v_call: TRBV27; cdr3_aa: CASSLTGIGPKTNYEQYF; cdr3_nt: TGTGCCAGCAGTTTAACAGGGATTGGTCCCAAAACAAACTACGAGCAGTACTTC
d_call: .; j_call: TRBJ1-5; clone_size: few; v_call: TRBV12-3/TRBV12-4; cdr3_aa: CASSKNPNQPQHF; cdr3_nt: TGTGCCAGCAGCAAAAACCCCAATCAGCCCCAGCATTTT
d_call: TRBD2; j_call: TRBJ2-1; clone_size: .; v_call: TRBV6-1; cdr3_aa: CASKIAGAYNEQFF; cdr3_nt: TGTGCCAGCAAGATAGCGGGGGCCTACAATGAGCAGTTCTTC
d_call: .; j_call: TRBJ2-7; clone_size: .; v_call: TRBV6-6; cdr3_aa: CASSEEYEQYF; cdr3_nt: TGTGCCAGCAGCGAAGAGTACGAGCAGTACTTC
d_call: .; j_call: TRBJ1-1; clone_size: many; v_call: TRBV4-1; cdr3_aa: CASSQDWPYTAFF; cdr3_nt: TGCGCCAGCAGCCAAGATTGGCCCTATACGGCTTTCTTT
d_call: .; j_call: TRBJ2-5; clone_size: .; v_call: TRBV9; cdr3_aa: CASSPRDNLQETQYF; cdr3_nt: TGTGCCAGCAGCCCCCGGGACAATCTACAAGAGACCCAGTACTTC
d_call: TRBD2; j_call: TRBJ2-5; clone_size: .; v_call: TRBV6-2/TRBV6-3; cdr3_aa: CASSNLLLAVQETQYF; cdr3_nt: TGTGCCAGCAGTAACTTACTACTAGCGGTTCAAGAGACCCAGTACTTC
d_call: .; j_call: TRBJ2-7; clone_size: few; v_call: TRBV7-2; cdr3_aa: CASRLTLSSYEQYF; cdr3_nt: TGTGCCAGCAGACTTACCTTATCCTCCTACGAGCAGTACTTC
d_call: .; j_call: TRBJ2-5; clone_size: .; v_call: TRBV5-1; cdr3_aa: CASSLGGVQETQYF; cdr3_nt: TGCGCCAGCAGCTTGGGCGGGGTCCAAGAGACCCAGTACTTC
d_call: TRBD1; j_call: TRBJ1-4; clone_size: few; v_call: TRBV5-1; cdr3_aa: CASSLELASSSGGGLTNEKLFF; cdr3_nt: TGCGCCAGCAGCTTGGAACTGGCCTCGTCGAGTGGAGGGGGCCTGACTAATGAAAAACTGTTTTTT